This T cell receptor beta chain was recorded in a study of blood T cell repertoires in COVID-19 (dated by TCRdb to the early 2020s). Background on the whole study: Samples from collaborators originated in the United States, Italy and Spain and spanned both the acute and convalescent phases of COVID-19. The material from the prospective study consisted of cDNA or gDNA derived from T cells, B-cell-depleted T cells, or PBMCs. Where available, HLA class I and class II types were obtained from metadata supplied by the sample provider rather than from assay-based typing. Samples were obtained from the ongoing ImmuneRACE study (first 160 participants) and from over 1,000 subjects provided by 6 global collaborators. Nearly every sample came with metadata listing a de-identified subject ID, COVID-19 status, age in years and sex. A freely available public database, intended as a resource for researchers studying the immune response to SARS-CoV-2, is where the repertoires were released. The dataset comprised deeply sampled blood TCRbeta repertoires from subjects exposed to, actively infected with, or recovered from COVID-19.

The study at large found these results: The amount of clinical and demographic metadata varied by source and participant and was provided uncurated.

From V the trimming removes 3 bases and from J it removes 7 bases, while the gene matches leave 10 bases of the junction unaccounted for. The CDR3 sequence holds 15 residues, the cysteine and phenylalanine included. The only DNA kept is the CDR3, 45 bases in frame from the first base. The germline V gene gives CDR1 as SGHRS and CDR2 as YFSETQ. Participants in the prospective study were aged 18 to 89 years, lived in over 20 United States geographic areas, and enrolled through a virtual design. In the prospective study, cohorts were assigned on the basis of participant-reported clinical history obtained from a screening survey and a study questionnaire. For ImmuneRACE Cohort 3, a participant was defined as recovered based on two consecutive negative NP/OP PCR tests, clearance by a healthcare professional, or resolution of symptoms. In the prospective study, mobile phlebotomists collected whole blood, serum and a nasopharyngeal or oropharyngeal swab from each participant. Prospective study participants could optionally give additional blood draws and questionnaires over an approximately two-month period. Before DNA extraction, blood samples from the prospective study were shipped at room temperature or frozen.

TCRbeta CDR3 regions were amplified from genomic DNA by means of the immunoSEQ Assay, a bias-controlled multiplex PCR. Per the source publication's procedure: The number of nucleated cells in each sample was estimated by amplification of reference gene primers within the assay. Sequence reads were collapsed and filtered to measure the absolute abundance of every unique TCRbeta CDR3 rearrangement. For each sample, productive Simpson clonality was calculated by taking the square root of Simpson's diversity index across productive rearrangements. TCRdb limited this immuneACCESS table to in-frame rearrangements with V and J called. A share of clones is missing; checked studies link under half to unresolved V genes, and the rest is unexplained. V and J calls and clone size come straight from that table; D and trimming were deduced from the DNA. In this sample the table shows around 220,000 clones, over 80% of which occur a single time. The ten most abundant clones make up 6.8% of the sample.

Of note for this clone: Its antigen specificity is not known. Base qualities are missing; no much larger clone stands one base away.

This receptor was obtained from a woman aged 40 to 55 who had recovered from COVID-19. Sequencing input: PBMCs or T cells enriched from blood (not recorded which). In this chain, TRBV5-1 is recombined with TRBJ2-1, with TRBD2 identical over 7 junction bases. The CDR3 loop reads CASSYVTSRRNEQFF. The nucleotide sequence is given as TGCGCCAGCAGCTATGTGACTAGCAGGAGAAATGAGCAGTTCTTC. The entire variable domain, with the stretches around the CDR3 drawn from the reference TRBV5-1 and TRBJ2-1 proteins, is KAGVTQTPRYLIKTRGQQVTLSCSPISGHRSVSWYQQTPGQGLQFLFEYFSETQRNKGNFPGRFSGRQFSNSRSEMNVSTLELGDSALYLCASSYVTSRRNEQFFGPGTRLTVL.